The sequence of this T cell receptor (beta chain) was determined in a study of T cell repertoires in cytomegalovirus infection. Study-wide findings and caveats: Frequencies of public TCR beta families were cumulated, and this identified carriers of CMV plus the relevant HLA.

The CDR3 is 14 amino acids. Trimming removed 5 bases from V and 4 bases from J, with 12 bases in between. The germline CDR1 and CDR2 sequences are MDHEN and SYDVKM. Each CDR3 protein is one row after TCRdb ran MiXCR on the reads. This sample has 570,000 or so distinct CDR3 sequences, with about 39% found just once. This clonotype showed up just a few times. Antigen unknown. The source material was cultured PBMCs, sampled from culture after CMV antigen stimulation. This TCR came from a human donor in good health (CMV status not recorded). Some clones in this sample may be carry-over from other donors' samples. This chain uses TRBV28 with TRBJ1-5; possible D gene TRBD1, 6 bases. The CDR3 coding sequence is TGTGCCAGCAGTCCATTACAGGGAAATCAGCCCCAGCATTTT. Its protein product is CASSPLQGNQPQHF.